This TCR beta chain comes out of a study of radiation and T cells in renal cell carcinoma. In the study overall: Nephrectomy followed 15 Gy stereotactic body radiation by 4 weeks. Notes on the study in general: From baseline, blood top tumor clonotypes peaked at 2 weeks post-radiation. Baseline intratumoral clonotype presence is unknown without pretreatment biopsies.

Time point defined: blood 2 weeks post-SBRT. Treatment noted: 15 Gy SBRT to primary tumor, nephrectomy 4 weeks later. The CDR3 consists of 11 residues. The germline CDR1 and CDR2 sequences are MGHRA and YSYEKL. V shed 5 bases and J shed 8 bases, with 9 bases lying between them. Regarding this clone: Its antigen is still unknown.

Here immunoSEQ multiplex PCR was the method, and the copy in TCRdb shows in-frame clones only, minus some. This table has under 150,000 clones, around four fifths appearing once. The receptor comes from a woman aged 55 to 70 with renal cell carcinoma. The input for sequencing was blood, taken from a patient whose treatment included radiotherapy and nephrectomy. The rearrangement links TRBV4-1 to TRBJ1-2; D remains ambiguous. The CDR3: CASSYHGGYTF. The CDR3 nucleotides are TGCGCCAGCAGCTACCATGGCGGCTACACCTTC.